This TCR beta chain was recovered during a study of blood T cells in healthy people across ages. General study points: Getting older went along with TCR beta diversity per million T cells dropping roughly linearly.

Note on this clonotype: Antigen specificity is unknown.

A J-beta primer mix and a sample-barcoded 5' primer were used in a second PCR of roughly 6 to 11 cycles. TCRdb itself ran the 5' RACE reads through MiXCR, one entry per CDR3 protein. This table has about 680,000 distinct CDR3 sequences, 45% to 50% appearing once. Trimming pared 6 bases from V and 3 bases from J, leaving 12 bases between. The CDR3 extends over 13 amino acids. Germline V CDR1 and CDR2: DFQATT, SNEGSKA (reference sequence). This sequence was found in a woman aged 55 to 70 in good health. Sample: blood. V gene TRBV20-1 combines with J gene TRBJ2-1; D might be TRBD2 (5 bases). The CDR3 protein is CSAPRAGYNEQFF. CDR3 DNA sequence: TGCAGTGCACCAAGGGCGGGCTACAATGAGCAGTTCTTC.